These T cell receptor beta chains were read from a single sample in a study of T cells after yellow fever vaccination. TCRdb analysed the 5' RACE reads with MiXCR anew, one entry per CDR3 protein. The table includes 510,000 or so distinct CDR3 sequences, about 19% detected once. The sequences come from PBMCs, collected 15 days after the yellow fever booster vaccination. Receptors originate from a man aged 30 to 45 who received the YFV17D yellow fever vaccine. Both conserved end residues are part of each CDR3. D genes are given only for firm matches. A clone size is listed for some rows: how often the clone was seen (once, few, many), or a class if it is expanded.

abundance: few
v_gene: TRBV29-1
j_gene: TRBJ1-1
d_gene: TRBD1
CDR3nt: TGCAGCGTTAAGGGACAGAGATTGAACACTGAAGCTTTCTTT
CDR3aa: CSVKGQRLNTEAFF

abundance: -
v_gene: TRBV6-5
j_gene: TRBJ2-5
d_gene: -
CDR3nt: TGTGCCAGCAGTTCCCCGTCCTTTTCGGAGACCCAGTACTTC
CDR3aa: CASSSPSFSETQYF

abundance: -
v_gene: TRBV20-1
j_gene: TRBJ1-5
d_gene: -
CDR3nt: TGCAGTGCTAGAGAGGCACTTTTCTATAGCAATCAGCCCCAGCATTTT
CDR3aa: CSAREALFYSNQPQHF

abundance: -
v_gene: TRBV5-1
j_gene: TRBJ2-1
d_gene: -
CDR3nt: TGCGCCAGCACTACGCGCAGGCTAGCGCCTTACAATGAGCAGTTCTTC
CDR3aa: CASTTRRLAPYNEQFF

abundance: -
v_gene: TRBV7-2
j_gene: TRBJ2-5
d_gene: -
CDR3nt: TGTGCCAGCAGCTTAGGAGGGACAAAGTACTTC
CDR3aa: CASSLGGTKYF

abundance: few
v_gene: TRBV6-2/TRBV6-3
j_gene: TRBJ2-7
d_gene: -
CDR3nt: TGTGCCAGCATGTCAATTACTCGGGTTCCGGGGGAGCAGTACTTC
CDR3aa: CASMSITRVPGEQYF

abundance: -
v_gene: TRBV20-1
j_gene: TRBJ2-7
d_gene: TRBD1
CDR3nt: TGCAGTGTGGCCACAGGGGGCTCCTACGAGCAGTACTTC
CDR3aa: CSVATGGSYEQYF

abundance: -
v_gene: TRBV5-1
j_gene: TRBJ1-4
d_gene: -
CDR3nt: TGCGCCAGCAGCTTGGATACCGACGTAGCGCTGTTTTTT
CDR3aa: CASSLDTDVALFF

abundance: few
v_gene: TRBV30
j_gene: TRBJ2-7
d_gene: -
CDR3nt: TGTGCCTGGACCCTCTCGGGGGACAGGCAGTACTTC
CDR3aa: CAWTLSGDRQYF

abundance: -
v_gene: TRBV5-4
j_gene: TRBJ2-7
d_gene: TRBD2
CDR3nt: TGTGCCAGCAGCTTGAGCGGGGGCGCTTCGCACTACGAGCAGTACTTC
CDR3aa: CASSLSGGASHYEQYF

abundance: -
v_gene: TRBV7-2
j_gene: TRBJ2-3
d_gene: -
CDR3nt: TGTGCCAGCAGCTTAGAGGGGGAAGATACGCAGTATTTT
CDR3aa: CASSLEGEDTQYF

abundance: -
v_gene: TRBV28
j_gene: TRBJ2-1
d_gene: -
CDR3nt: TGTGCCAGCAGTGAAAGACAGCCCGGTAACAATGAGCAGTTCTTC
CDR3aa: CASSERQPGNNEQFF

abundance: many
v_gene: TRBV12-3/TRBV12-4
j_gene: TRBJ2-7
d_gene: -
CDR3nt: TGTGCCAGCATGCCTTCCCTGCGTGACAGGTTTACCTACGAGCAGTACTTC
CDR3aa: CASMPSLRDRFTYEQYF

abundance: few
v_gene: TRBV6-2/TRBV6-3
j_gene: TRBJ2-2
d_gene: -
CDR3nt: TGTGCCAGCAGCCTAAGCCCAGGGGCGAACACCGGGGAGCTGTTTTTT
CDR3aa: CASSLSPGANTGELFF

abundance: few
v_gene: TRBV5-4
j_gene: TRBJ2-2
d_gene: -
CDR3nt: TGTGCCAGCAGCGTCGGGCCCTATGGGGCCGGGGAGCTGTTTTTT
CDR3aa: CASSVGPYGAGELFF

abundance: -
v_gene: TRBV21-1
j_gene: TRBJ2-7
d_gene: -
CDR3nt: TGTGCCAGCAGCAACGCCGGTTTGGTGGGATACGAGCAGTACTTC
CDR3aa: CASSNAGLVGYEQYF

abundance: -
v_gene: TRBV7-8
j_gene: TRBJ2-7
d_gene: -
CDR3nt: TGTGCCAGCAGCCTCTGGGAATGGAGGGGTGGCGAGCAGTACTTC
CDR3aa: CASSLWEWRGGEQYF

abundance: -
v_gene: TRBV6-5
j_gene: TRBJ1-5
d_gene: -
CDR3nt: TGTGCCAGCAGTTACCCTCTGGGGGGGACCTCGGGGAGCAATCAGCCCCAGCATTTT
CDR3aa: CASSYPLGGTSGSNQPQHF

abundance: -
v_gene: TRBV2
j_gene: TRBJ1-1
d_gene: -
CDR3nt: TGTGCCAGCAGTGACCCGGGGGACACTGAAGCTTTCTTT
CDR3aa: CASSDPGDTEAFF

abundance: few
v_gene: TRBV9
j_gene: TRBJ1-1
d_gene: -
CDR3nt: TGTGCCAGCAGCGTAGCTGTGAACACTGAAGCTTTCTTT
CDR3aa: CASSVAVNTEAFF

abundance: few
v_gene: TRBV6-2/TRBV6-3
j_gene: TRBJ2-5
d_gene: -
CDR3nt: TGTGCCAGCTTAGACCGGGGTTTCGGACGGACCCAGTACTTC
CDR3aa: CASLDRGFGRTQYF

abundance: few
v_gene: TRBV11-2
j_gene: TRBJ2-7
d_gene: -
CDR3nt: TGTGCCAGCAGCTTAACGGGGCTGGGGGGCTACGAGCAGTACTTC
CDR3aa: CASSLTGLGGYEQYF

abundance: -
v_gene: TRBV20-1
j_gene: TRBJ2-5
d_gene: -
CDR3nt: TGCAGTGCTGCCTTTGGACTAAAAGAGACCCAGTGCTTC
CDR3aa: CSAAFGLKETQCF

abundance: many
v_gene: TRBV14
j_gene: TRBJ2-3
d_gene: -
CDR3nt: TGTGCCAGCAGCCTCGGACAGACTAGCACAGATACGCAGTATTTT
CDR3aa: CASSLGQTSTDTQYF

abundance: -
v_gene: TRBV4-3
j_gene: TRBJ2-2
d_gene: TRBD2
CDR3nt: TGCGCCAGCAGCCAAGATGCAGTCCCTAGCGGGAGTACCGGGGAGCTGTTTTTT
CDR3aa: CASSQDAVPSGSTGELFF

abundance: few
v_gene: TRBV6-5
j_gene: TRBJ2-3
d_gene: TRBD1
CDR3nt: TGTGCCAGCAGTTACGAACAGGGGGAATTGGGCCCAGATACGCAGTATTTT
CDR3aa: CASSYEQGELGPDTQYF

abundance: few
v_gene: TRBV12-3/TRBV12-4
j_gene: TRBJ2-1
d_gene: TRBD1
CDR3nt: TGTGCCAGCAGGTCCGACAGGGGGAACTACAATGAGCAGTTCTTC
CDR3aa: CASRSDRGNYNEQFF

abundance: -
v_gene: TRBV2
j_gene: TRBJ2-5
d_gene: TRBD2
CDR3nt: TGTGCCAGCAGTCCCCTAGCGGGAGGTCAAGAGACCCAGTACTTC
CDR3aa: CASSPLAGGQETQYF

abundance: few
v_gene: TRBV20-1
j_gene: TRBJ1-1
d_gene: -
CDR3nt: TGCAGTGCTAGAGCGGGACACATGAACACTGAAGCTTTCTTT
CDR3aa: CSARAGHMNTEAFF

abundance: few
v_gene: TRBV21-1
j_gene: TRBJ1-1
d_gene: -
CDR3nt: TGTGCCAGCAGCAAAGCGCTCGACAGGACTCGCACTGAAGCTTTCTTT
CDR3aa: CASSKALDRTRTEAFF

abundance: few
v_gene: TRBV5-1
j_gene: TRBJ2-7
d_gene: -
CDR3nt: TGCGCCAGCAGCTACGGACTCGAGCAGTACTTC
CDR3aa: CASSYGLEQYF

abundance: few
v_gene: TRBV20-1
j_gene: TRBJ2-1
d_gene: -
CDR3nt: TGCAGTGCTACCCCGGGAGCACGTACCAATGAGCAGTTCTTC
CDR3aa: CSATPGARTNEQFF

abundance: -
v_gene: TRBV5-4
j_gene: TRBJ2-1
d_gene: TRBD1
CDR3nt: TGTGCCAGCAGCTTCGACAGGGGACAATACAATGAGCAGTTCTTC
CDR3aa: CASSFDRGQYNEQFF

abundance: -
v_gene: TRBV15
j_gene: TRBJ2-3
d_gene: -
CDR3nt: TGTGCCACCAGCAGAGGCCAGAACACAGATACGCAGTATTTT
CDR3aa: CATSRGQNTDTQYF

abundance: once
v_gene: TRBV30
j_gene: TRBJ2-1
d_gene: -
CDR3nt: TGTGCCTGGAGTGGGGGGGCGATCCATGAGCAGTTCTTC
CDR3aa: CAWSGGAIHEQFF

abundance: few
v_gene: TRBV11-1
j_gene: TRBJ2-1
d_gene: TRBD2
CDR3nt: TGTGCCAGCAGTCCTTATACTAGCGGGAGACTCTCCTACAATGAGCAGTTCTTC
CDR3aa: CASSPYTSGRLSYNEQFF

abundance: -
v_gene: TRBV7-8
j_gene: TRBJ2-2
d_gene: -
CDR3nt: TGTGCCAGCAGCCCCCAATACGGGGAGCTGTTTTTT
CDR3aa: CASSPQYGELFF

abundance: -
v_gene: TRBV7-2
j_gene: TRBJ2-3
d_gene: -
CDR3nt: TGTGCCAGCAGACACCAGACAGATACGCAGTATTTT
CDR3aa: CASRHQTDTQYF

abundance: -
v_gene: TRBV7-2
j_gene: TRBJ2-7
d_gene: -
CDR3nt: TGTGCCAGCAGCTCTACCCCGAGCTCCTACGAGCAGTACTTC
CDR3aa: CASSSTPSSYEQYF

abundance: -
v_gene: TRBV12-3/TRBV12-4
j_gene: TRBJ1-2
d_gene: TRBD1
CDR3nt: TGTGCCAGCAGTTCGGACAGGGAGGGGAACTATGGCTACACCTTC
CDR3aa: CASSSDREGNYGYTF

abundance: few
v_gene: TRBV7-2
j_gene: TRBJ2-3
d_gene: TRBD2
CDR3nt: TGTGCCAGCAGCCGGACTAGCGGGAGAAATACGCAGTATTTT
CDR3aa: CASSRTSGRNTQYF

abundance: -
v_gene: TRBV10-2
j_gene: TRBJ2-3
d_gene: -
CDR3nt: TGCGCCAGCAGTGATGTGGCAGGGTCAGATACGCAGTATTTT
CDR3aa: CASSDVAGSDTQYF

abundance: -
v_gene: TRBV10-3
j_gene: TRBJ2-2
d_gene: -
CDR3nt: TGTGCCATCAGAGAAGCGGACCCGGGGACCGGGGAGCTGTTTTTT
CDR3aa: CAIREADPGTGELFF

abundance: few
v_gene: TRBV27
j_gene: TRBJ2-7
d_gene: TRBD2
CDR3nt: TGTGCCAGCAGACCCGGAGGTACAGCGGGAGCCCCCGAGCAGTACTTC
CDR3aa: CASRPGGTAGAPEQYF

abundance: -
v_gene: TRBV5-1
j_gene: TRBJ1-1
d_gene: -
CDR3nt: TGCGCCAGCACTTTGTCAGGGTTCATGAACACTGAAGCTTTCTTT
CDR3aa: CASTLSGFMNTEAFF

abundance: -
v_gene: TRBV24-1
j_gene: TRBJ1-5
d_gene: -
CDR3nt: TGTGCCACCAGTGAGACGGGTCAGCCCCAGCATTTT
CDR3aa: CATSETGQPQHF